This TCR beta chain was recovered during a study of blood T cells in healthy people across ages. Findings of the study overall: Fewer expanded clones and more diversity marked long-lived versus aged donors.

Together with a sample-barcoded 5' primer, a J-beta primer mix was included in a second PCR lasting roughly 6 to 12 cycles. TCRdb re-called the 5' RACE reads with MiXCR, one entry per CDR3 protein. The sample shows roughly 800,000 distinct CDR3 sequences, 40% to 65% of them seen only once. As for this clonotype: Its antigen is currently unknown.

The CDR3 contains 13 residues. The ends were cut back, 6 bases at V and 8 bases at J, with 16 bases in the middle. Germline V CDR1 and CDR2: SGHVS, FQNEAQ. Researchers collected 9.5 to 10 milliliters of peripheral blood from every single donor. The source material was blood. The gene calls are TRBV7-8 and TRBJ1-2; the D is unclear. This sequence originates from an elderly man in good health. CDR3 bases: TGTGCCAGCAGACCCCCTCTATCGCGGGGCTACACCTTC. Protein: CASRPPLSRGYTF.